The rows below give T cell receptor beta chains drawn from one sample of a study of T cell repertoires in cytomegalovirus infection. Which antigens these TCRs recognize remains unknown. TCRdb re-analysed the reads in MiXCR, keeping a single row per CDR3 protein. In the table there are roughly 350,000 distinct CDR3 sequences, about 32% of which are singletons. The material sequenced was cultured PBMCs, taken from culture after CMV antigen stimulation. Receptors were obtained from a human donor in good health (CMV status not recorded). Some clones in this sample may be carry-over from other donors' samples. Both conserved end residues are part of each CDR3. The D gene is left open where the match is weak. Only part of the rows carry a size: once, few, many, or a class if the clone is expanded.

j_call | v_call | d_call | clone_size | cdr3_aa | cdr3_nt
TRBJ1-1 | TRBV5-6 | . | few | CASSFRGFDALVDTEAFF | TGTGCCAGCAGCTTTCGCGGCTTTGATGCATTAGTGGACACTGAAGCTTTCTTT
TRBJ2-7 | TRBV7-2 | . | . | CASSPSTHSYEQYF | TGTGCCAGCAGCCCCAGTACTCACTCCTACGAGCAGTACTTC
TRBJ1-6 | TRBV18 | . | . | CASSPYRDPSASPLHF | TGTGCCAGCTCACCGTACCGGGACCCGAGCGCTTCACCCCTCCACTTT
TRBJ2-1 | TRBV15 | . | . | CATSYEVGAIYNEQFF | TGTGCCACCAGCTACGAGGTCGGCGCGATTTACAATGAGCAGTTCTTC
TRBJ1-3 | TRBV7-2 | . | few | CASSLGARGNTIYF | TGTGCCAGCAGCTTAGGAGCTAGGGGAAACACCATATATTTT
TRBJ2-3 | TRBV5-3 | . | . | CASSLWGASTQYF | TGTGCCAGCAGCTTGTGGGGGGCAAGTACGCAGTATTTT
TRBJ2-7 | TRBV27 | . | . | CASSGGGGKSYEQYF | TGTGCCAGCAGTGGTGGGGGCGGGAAGTCCTACGAGCAGTACTTC
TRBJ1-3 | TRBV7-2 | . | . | CASRRATSGNTIYF | TGTGCCAGCAGGAGAGCCACCTCTGGAAACACCATATATTTT
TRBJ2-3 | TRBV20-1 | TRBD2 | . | CSPGLAGITDTQYF | TGCAGTCCGGGACTAGCGGGGATCACAGATACGCAGTATTTT
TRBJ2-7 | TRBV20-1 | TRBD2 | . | CSATVGAGGLSEQYF | TGCAGTGCAACCGTCGGGGCGGGAGGGCTTTCCGAGCAGTACTTC
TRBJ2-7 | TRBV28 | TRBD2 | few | CASSLLAGGWEQYF | TGTGCCAGCAGTTTGTTGGCGGGGGGCTGGGAGCAGTACTTC
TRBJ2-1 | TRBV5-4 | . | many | CASSQAGRNEQFF | TGTGCCAGCAGCCAGGCTGGGAGGAATGAGCAGTTCTTC
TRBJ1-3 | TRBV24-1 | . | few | CATSDKPPGPKTGNTIYF | TGTGCCACCAGTGATAAACCCCCAGGACCGAAGACTGGAAACACCATATATTTT
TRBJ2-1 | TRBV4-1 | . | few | CASSLYGQSSYNEQFF | TGCGCCAGCAGCCTTTATGGCCAAAGCTCCTACAATGAGCAGTTCTTC
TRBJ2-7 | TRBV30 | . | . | CAWTVGWDDYEQYF | TGTGCCTGGACCGTGGGGTGGGACGACTACGAGCAGTACTTC
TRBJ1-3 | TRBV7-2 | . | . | CASSSGTGNTIYF | TGTGCCAGCAGCTCGGGCACTGGAAACACCATATATTTT
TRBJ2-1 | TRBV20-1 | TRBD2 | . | CSARRTSGAQFF | TGCAGTGCTAGACGGACTAGCGGGGCCCAGTTCTTC
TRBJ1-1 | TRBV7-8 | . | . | CASSLVSTEAFF | TGTGCCAGCAGCCTCGTAAGCACTGAAGCTTTCTTT
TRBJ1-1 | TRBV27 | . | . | CASRPHGDIEAFF | TGTGCCAGCAGACCCCACGGGGACATTGAAGCTTTCTTT
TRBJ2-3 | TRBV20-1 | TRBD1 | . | CSATIGQGVSDTQYF | TGCAGTGCTACTATTGGACAGGGAGTTTCAGATACGCAGTATTTT
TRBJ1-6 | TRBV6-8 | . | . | CARSKADYNSPLHF | TGTGCCAGAAGTAAGGCAGACTATAATTCACCCCTCCACTTT
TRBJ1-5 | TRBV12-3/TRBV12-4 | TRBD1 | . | CASRPGTGSNQPQHF | TGTGCCAGCAGGCCCGGGACAGGTAGCAATCAGCCCCAGCATTTT
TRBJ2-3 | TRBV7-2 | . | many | CASAPSWVFTDTQYF | TGTGCCAGCGCTCCCTCTTGGGTCTTTACAGATACGCAGTATTTT
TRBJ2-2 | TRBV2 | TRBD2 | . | CASSGKLAGGPLDGELFF | TGTGCCAGCAGTGGCAAACTAGCGGGAGGGCCCCTAGACGGGGAGCTGTTTTTT
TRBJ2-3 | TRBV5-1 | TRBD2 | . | CASTKPPLATSTDTQYF | TGCGCCAGCACCAAACCCCCACTAGCGACTAGCACAGATACGCAGTATTTT
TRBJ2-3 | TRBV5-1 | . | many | CASSSQAADTDTQYF | TGCGCCAGCAGCAGTCAGGCTGCCGACACAGATACGCAGTATTTT
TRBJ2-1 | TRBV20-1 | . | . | CSARDDQYNEQFF | TGCAGTGCTAGAGACGACCAGTACAATGAGCAGTTCTTC
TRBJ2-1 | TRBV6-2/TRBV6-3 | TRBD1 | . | CASSLPPGQGGNEQFF | TGTGCCAGCAGTCTCCCGCCGGGACAGGGGGGGAATGAGCAGTTCTTC
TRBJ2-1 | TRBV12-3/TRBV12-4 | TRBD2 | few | CASSLVGSGSTEQFF | TGTGCCAGCAGTTTAGTCGGTAGCGGGAGCACTGAGCAGTTCTTC
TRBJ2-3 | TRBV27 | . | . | CASRDWDTPADTQYF | TGTGCCAGCAGGGACTGGGACACTCCCGCAGATACGCAGTATTTT
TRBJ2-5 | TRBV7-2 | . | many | CASSLGGAIQTQYF | TGTGCCAGCAGCTTAGGAGGCGCAATCCAGACCCAGTACTTC
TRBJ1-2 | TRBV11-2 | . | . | CASRSLAQLNYGYTF | TGTGCCAGCAGGTCTTTGGCACAGCTGAACTATGGCTACACCTTC
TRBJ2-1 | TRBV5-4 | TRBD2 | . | CASSLGGPSGGNEQFF | TGTGCCAGCAGCTTGGGGGGGCCTAGCGGGGGCAATGAGCAGTTCTTC
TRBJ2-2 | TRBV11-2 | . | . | CASLWGPGELFF | TGTGCCAGCTTGTGGGGGCCCGGGGAGCTGTTTTTT
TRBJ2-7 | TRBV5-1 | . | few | CASSLAGGAGLSYEQYF | TGCGCCAGCAGCTTGGCGGGGGGCGCAGGGCTCTCTTACGAGCAGTACTTC
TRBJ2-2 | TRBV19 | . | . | CASSIPRTGELFF | TGTGCCAGTAGTATCCCTCGCACCGGGGAGCTGTTTTTT
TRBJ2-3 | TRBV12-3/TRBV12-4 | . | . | CASSRLGTDTQYF | TGTGCCAGCAGCCGACTAGGCACAGATACGCAGTATTTT
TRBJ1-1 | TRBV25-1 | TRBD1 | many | CASSETGTGENTEAFF | TGTGCCAGCAGTGAAACCGGGACAGGGGAAAACACTGAAGCTTTCTTT
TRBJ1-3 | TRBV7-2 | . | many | CASSLVQGSGNTIYF | TGTGCCAGCAGCTTAGTTCAGGGCTCTGGAAACACCATATATTTT
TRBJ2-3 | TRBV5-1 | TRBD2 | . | CASSLARTSGSSTDTQYF | TGCGCCAGCAGCTTGGCCCGGACTAGCGGATCTAGCACAGATACGCAGTATTTT
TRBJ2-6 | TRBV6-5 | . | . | CASSRVPNSGANVLTF | TGTGCCAGTTCCAGGGTCCCAAACTCTGGGGCCAACGTCCTGACTTTC
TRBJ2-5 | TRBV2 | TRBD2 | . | CASRAGLAGEGETQYF | TGTGCCAGCAGGGCTGGACTAGCGGGAGAGGGAGAGACCCAGTACTTC